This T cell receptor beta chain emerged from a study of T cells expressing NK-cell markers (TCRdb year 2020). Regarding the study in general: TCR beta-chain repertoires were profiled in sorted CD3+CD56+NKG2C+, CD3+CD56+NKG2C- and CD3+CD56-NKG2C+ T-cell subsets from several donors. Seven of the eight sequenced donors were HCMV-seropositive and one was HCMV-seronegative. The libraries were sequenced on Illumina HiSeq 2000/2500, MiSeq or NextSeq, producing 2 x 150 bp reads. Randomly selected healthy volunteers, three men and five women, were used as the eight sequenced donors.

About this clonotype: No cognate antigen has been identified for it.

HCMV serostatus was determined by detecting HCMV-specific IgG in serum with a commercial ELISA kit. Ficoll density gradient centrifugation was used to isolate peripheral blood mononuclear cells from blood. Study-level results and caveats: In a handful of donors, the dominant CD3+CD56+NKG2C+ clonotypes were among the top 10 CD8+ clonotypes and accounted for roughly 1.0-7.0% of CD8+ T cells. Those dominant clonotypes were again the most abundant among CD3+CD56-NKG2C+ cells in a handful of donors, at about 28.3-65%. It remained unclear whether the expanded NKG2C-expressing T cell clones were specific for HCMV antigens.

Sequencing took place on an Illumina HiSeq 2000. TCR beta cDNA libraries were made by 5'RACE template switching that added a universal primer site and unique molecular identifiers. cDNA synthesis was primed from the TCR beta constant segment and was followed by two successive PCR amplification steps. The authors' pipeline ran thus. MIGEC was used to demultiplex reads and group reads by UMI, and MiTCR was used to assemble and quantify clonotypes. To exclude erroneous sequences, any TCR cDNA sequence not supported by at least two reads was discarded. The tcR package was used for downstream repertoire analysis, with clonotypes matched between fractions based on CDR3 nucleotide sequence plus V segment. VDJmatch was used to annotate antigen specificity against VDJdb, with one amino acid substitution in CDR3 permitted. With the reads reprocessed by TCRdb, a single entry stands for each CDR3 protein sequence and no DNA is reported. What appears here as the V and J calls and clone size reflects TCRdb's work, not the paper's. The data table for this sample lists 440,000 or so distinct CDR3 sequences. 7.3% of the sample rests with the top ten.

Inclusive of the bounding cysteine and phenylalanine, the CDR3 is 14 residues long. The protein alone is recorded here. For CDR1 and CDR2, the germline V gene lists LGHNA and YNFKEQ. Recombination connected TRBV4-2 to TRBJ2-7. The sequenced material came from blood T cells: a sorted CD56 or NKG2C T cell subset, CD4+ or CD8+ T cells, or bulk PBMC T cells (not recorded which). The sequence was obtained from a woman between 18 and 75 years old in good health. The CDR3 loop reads CASSHQASSYEQYF.